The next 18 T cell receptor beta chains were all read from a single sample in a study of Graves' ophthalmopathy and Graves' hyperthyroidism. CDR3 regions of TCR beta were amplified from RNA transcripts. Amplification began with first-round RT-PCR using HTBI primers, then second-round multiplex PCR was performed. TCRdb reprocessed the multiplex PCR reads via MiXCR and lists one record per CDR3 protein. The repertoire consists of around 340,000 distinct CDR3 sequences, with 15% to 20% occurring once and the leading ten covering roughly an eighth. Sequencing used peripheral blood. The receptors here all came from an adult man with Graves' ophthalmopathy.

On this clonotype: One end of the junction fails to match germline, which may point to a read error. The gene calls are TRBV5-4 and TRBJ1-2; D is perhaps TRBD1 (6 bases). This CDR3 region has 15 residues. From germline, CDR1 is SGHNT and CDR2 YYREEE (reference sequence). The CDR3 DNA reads TGTGCCAGCAGCCCCGTCACGGGGGGCCATTATGTCTACACCTTC. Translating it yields CASSPVTGGHYVYTF.

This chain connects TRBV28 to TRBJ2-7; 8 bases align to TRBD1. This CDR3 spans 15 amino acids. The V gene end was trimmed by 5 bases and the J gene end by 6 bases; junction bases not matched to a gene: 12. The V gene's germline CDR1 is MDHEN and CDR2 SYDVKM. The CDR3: CASSPPMDRVSEQYF. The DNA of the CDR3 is TGTGCCAGCAGTCCGCCGATGGACAGGGTGAGCGAGCAGTACTTC.

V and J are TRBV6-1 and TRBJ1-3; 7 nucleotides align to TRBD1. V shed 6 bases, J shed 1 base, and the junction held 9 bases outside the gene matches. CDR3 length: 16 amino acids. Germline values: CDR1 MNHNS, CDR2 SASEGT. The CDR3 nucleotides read TGTGCCAGCAGAAAAACAGGGGACTTATCTGGAAACACCATATATTTT. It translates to CASRKTGDLSGNTIYF.

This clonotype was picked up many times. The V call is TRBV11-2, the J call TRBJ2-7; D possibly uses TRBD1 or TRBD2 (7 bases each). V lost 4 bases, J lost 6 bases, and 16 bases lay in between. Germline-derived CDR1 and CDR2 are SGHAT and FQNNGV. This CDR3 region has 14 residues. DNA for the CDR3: TGTGCCAGCAGCTCGAGGCAGGGGGGGGGCGAGCAGTACTTC. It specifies CASSSRQGGGEQYF.

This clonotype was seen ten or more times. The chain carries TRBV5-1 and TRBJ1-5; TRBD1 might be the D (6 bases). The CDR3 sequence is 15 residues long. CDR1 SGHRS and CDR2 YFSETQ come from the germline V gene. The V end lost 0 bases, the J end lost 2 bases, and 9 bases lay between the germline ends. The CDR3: CASSLGGLRNQPQHF. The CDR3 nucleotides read TGCGCCAGCAGCTTGGGGGGGCTCCGCAATCAGCCCCAGCATTTT.

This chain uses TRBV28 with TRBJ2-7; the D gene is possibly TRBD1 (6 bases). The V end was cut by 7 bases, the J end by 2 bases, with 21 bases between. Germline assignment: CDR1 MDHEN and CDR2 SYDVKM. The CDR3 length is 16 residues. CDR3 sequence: CASTLGWGLVPYEQYF. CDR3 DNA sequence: TGTGCCAGCACCCTAGGGTGGGGGCTGGTACCCTACGAGCAGTACTTC.

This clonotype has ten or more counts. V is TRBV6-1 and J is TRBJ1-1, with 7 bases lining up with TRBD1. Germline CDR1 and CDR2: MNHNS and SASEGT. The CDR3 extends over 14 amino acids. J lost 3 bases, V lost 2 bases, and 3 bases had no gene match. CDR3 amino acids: CASSEQGGDTEAFF. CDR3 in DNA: TGTGCCAGCAGTGAACAGGGGGGAGACACTGAAGCTTTCTTT.

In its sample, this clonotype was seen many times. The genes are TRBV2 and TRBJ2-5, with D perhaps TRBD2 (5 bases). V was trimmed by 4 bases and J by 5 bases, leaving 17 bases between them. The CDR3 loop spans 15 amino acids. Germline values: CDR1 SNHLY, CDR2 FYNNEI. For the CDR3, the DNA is TGTGCCAGCAGTGGGCTCCGGGGAATTGGGGAGACCCAGTACTTC. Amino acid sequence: CASSGLRGIGETQYF.

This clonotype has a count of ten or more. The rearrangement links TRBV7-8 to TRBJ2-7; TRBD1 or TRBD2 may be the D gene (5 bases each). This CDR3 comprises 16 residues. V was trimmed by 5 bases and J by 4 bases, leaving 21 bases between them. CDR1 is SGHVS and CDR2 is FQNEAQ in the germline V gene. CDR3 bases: TGTGCCAGCAGCCCAAGGGACGTCTCGGATGTTTACGAGCAGTACTTC. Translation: CASSPRDVSDVYEQYF. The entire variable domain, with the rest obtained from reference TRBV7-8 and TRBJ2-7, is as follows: GAGVSQSPRYKVAKRGQDVALRCDPISGHVSLFWYQQALGQGPEFLTYFQNEAQLDKSGLPSDRFFAERPEGSVSTLKIQRTQQEDSAVYLCASSPRDVSDVYEQYFGPGTRLTVT.

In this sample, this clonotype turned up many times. The CDR3: CASSWDRESSYEQYF. In DNA form, the CDR3 reads TGTGCCAGCAGTTGGGACAGGGAGTCGTCCTACGAGCAGTACTTC. The chain is built from TRBV2 and TRBJ2-7; 9 positions agree with TRBD1. From germline, CDR1 is SNHLY and CDR2 FYNNEI. The V gene end was trimmed by 5 bases and the J gene end by 1 base; junction bases not matched to a gene: 6. The CDR3 sequence is 15 residues long.

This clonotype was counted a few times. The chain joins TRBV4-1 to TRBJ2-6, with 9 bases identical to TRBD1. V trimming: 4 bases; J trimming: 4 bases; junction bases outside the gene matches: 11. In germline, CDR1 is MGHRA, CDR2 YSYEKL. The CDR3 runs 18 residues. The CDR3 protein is CASSPGQGPVVGANVLTF. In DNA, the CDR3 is TGCGCCAGCAGCCCCGGACAGGGGCCTGTGGTGGGGGCCAACGTCCTGACTTTC.

CDR3 DNA sequence: TGTGCCAGCAAACTCGGGGAAACCGGGGAGCTGTTTTTT. Protein product: CASKLGETGELFF. J is TRBJ2-2 and V is TRBV6-1, with a possible D match to TRBD2 (5 bases). The ends were cut back, 7 bases at V and 5 bases at J, with 11 bases in the middle. The CDR3 loop spans 13 amino acids. CDR1 is MNHNS, CDR2 SASEGT, per germline.

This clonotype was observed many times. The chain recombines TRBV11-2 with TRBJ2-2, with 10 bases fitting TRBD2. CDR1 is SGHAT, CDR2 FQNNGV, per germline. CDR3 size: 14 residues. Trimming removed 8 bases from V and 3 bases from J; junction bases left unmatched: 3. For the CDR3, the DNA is TGTGCCAGCGGACTAGCGGAGTACACCGGGGAGCTGTTTTTT. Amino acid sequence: CASGLAEYTGELFF. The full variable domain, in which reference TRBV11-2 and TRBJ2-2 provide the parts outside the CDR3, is EAGVAQSPRYKIIEKRQSVAFWCNPISGHATLYWYQQILGQGPKLLIQFQNNGVVDDSQLPKDRFSAERLKGVDSTLKIQPAKLEDSAVYLCASGLAEYTGELFFGEGSRLTVL.

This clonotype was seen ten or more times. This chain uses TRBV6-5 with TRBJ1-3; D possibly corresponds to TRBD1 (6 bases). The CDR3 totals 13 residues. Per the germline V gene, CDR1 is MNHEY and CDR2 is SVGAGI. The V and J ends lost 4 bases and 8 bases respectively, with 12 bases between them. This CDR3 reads CASSSGGVDTIYF. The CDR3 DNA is TGTGCCAGCAGTTCTGGGGGCGTAGACACCATATATTTT.

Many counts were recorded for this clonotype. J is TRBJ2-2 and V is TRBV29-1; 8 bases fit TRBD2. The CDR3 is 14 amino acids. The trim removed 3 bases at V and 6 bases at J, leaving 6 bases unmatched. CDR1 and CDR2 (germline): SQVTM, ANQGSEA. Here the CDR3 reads CSVDGRGDAGELFF. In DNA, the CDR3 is TGCAGCGTTGATGGGCGGGGGGACGCCGGGGAGCTGTTTTTT.

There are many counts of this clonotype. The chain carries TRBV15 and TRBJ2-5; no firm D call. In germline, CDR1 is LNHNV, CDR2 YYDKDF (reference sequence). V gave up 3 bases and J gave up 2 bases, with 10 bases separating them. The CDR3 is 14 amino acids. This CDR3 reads CATSSYGRQETQYF. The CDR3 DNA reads TGTGCCACCAGCAGTTACGGCCGACAAGAGACCCAGTACTTC.

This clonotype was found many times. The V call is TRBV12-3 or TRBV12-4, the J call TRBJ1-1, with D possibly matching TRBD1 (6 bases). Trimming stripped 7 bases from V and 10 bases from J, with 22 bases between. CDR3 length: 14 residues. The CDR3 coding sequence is TGTGCCAGCAATCTACAGGGCCCGCTCGGCGGAGCTTTCTTT. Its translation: CASNLQGPLGGAFF.

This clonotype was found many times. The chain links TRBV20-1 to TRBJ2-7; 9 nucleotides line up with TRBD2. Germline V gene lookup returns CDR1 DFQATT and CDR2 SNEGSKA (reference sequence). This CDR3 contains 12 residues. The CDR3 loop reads CLQREATYEQYF. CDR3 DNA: TGCCTACAGCGGGAGGCTACCTACGAGCAGTACTTC.